The 4 T cell receptor beta chains in this list originate from one sample, sequenced in a study of blood T cell repertoires in COVID-19. Libraries were prepared by immunoSEQ multiplex PCR; TCRdb keeps only in-frame clonotypes and omits some of them. This sample has about 180,000 clones, with 75% to 90% found just once. The sequencing input was peripheral blood. All receptors come from a woman in her 40s with COVID-19, enrolled during active disease.

This clone was counted once. This rearrangement joins TRBV9 to TRBJ2-3; 7 positions match TRBD2. V was clipped by 0 bases and J by 5 bases; unmatched bases: 6. CDR1 is SGDLS, CDR2 YYNGEE, per germline. This CDR3 comprises 15 residues. The CDR3 region is CASSVVAGARDTQYF. The CDR3 DNA sequence: TGTGCCAGCAGCGTAGTGGCGGGAGCAAGAGATACGCAGTATTTT. Full variable domain (remainder filled in from reference TRBV9 and TRBJ2-3): DSGVTQTPKHLITATGQRVTLRCSPRSGDLSVYWYQQSLDQGLQFLIQYYNGEERAKGNILERFSAQQFPDLHSELNLSSLELGDSALYFCASSVVAGARDTQYFGPGTRLTVL.

This clone appeared a few times. CDR3 in DNA: TGTGCCAGTAGGACATCAGGGGCTGGGGCCAACGTCCTGACTTTC. Encoded protein: CASRTSGAGANVLTF. The chain uses TRBV19 and TRBJ2-6; weak D call: TRBD1 (6 bases). CDR1 LNHDA and CDR2 SQIVND come from the germline V gene (reference sequence). V was clipped by 6 bases and J by 2 bases, with 11 bases between them. The CDR3 spans 15 residues.

This chain connects TRBV6-5 to TRBJ2-5, with D unresolved. CDR1 is MNHEY, CDR2 SVGAGI, per germline. The CDR3 is made up of 13 amino acids. V gave up 7 bases and J gave up 3 bases, with 12 bases separating them. CDR3 amino acids: CASKQKLKETQYF. The CDR3 bases are TGTGCCAGCAAACAGAAATTAAAAGAGACCCAGTACTTC.

The chain combines TRBV5-1 with TRBJ1-2; TRBD1 is a possible D gene (5 bases). The CDR3 is 15 residues long. Trimming shortened V by 0 bases and J by 2 bases, and 11 bases separated the two germline ends. Germline V CDR1 and CDR2: SGHRS, YFSETQ. The CDR3 protein is CASSLADGGNYGYTF. The CDR3 bases are TGCGCCAGCAGCTTGGCGGACGGGGGGAACTATGGCTACACCTTC.